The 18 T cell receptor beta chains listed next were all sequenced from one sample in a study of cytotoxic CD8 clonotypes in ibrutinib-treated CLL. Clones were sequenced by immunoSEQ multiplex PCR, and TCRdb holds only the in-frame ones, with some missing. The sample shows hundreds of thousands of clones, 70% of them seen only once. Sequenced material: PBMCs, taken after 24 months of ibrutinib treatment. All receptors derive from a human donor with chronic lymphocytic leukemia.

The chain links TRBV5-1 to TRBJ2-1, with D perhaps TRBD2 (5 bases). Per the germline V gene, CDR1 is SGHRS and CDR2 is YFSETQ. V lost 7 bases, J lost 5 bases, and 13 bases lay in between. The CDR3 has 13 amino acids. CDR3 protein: CASSSGPNNEQFF. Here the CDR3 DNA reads TGCGCCAGCTCCAGCGGCCCAAACAATGAGCAGTTCTTC.

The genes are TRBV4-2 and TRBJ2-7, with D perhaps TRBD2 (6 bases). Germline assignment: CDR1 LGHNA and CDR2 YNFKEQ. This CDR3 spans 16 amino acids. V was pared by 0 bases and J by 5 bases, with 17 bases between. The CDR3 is CASSQEKASVGHEQYF. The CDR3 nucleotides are TGTGCCAGCAGCCAAGAAAAGGCTAGCGTAGGGCACGAGCAGTACTTC.

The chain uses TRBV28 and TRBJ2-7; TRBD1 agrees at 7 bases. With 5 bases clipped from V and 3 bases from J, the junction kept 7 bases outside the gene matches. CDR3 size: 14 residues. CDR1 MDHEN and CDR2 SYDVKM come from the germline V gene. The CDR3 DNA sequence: TGTGCCAGCAGTCTACCGACAGGGTTCTACGAGCAGTACTTC. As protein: CASSLPTGFYEQYF.

The CDR3 loop is CASRTSYTGELFF. CDR3 nucleotide sequence: TGTGCCAGCAGGACTAGTTACACCGGGGAGCTGTTTTTT. The chain links TRBV2 to TRBJ2-2, with D perhaps TRBD2 (6 bases). Germline V gene sequence: CDR1 SNHLY, CDR2 FYNNEI. The CDR3 runs 13 residues. V was pared by 6 bases and J by 3 bases, with 8 bases between.

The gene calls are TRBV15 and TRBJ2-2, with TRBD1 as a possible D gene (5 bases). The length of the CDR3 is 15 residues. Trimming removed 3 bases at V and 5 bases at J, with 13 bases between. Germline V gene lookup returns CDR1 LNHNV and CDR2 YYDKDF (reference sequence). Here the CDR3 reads CATSSEDRRTGELFF. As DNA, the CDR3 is TGTGCCACCAGCAGTGAAGACAGACGGACCGGGGAGCTGTTTTTT.

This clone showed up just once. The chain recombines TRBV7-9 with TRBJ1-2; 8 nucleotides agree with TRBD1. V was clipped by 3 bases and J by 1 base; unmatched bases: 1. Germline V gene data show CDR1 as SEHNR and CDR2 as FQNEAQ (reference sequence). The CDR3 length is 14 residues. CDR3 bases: TGTGCCAGCAGCTTCGGACAGGGTAACTATGGCTACACCTTC. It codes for CASSFGQGNYGYTF. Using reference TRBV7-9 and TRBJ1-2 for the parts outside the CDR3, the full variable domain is DTGVSQNPRHKITKRGQNVTFRCDPISEHNRLYWYRQTLGQGPEFLTYFQNEAQLEKSRLLSDRFSAERPKGSFSTLEIQRTEQGDSAMYLCASSFGQGNYGYTFGSGTRLTVV.

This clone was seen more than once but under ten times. Here the CDR3 reads CATHLRTSGSINEQFF. The CDR3 region has the DNA TGTGCCACGCACCTCCGGACTAGCGGGAGTATCAATGAGCAGTTCTTC. V and J are TRBV28 and TRBJ2-1, with 13 bases aligning to TRBD2. Germline values: CDR1 MDHEN, CDR2 SYDVKM. The CDR3 runs to 16 residues. The trim removed 10 bases at V and 6 bases at J, leaving 12 bases unmatched.

This CDR3 reads CASSSGGPSYNEQFF. For the CDR3, the DNA is TGTGCCAGCAGTTCGGGCGGGCCCTCCTACAATGAGCAGTTCTTC. The gene calls are TRBV28 and TRBJ2-1, with a weak D call TRBD2 (5 bases). V was shortened by 4 bases and J by 0 bases, with 10 bases between the two germline ends. Germline CDR1 reads MDHEN; CDR2 reads SYDVKM. The CDR3 has 15 residues. The full variable domain, its missing parts supplied by reference TRBV28 and TRBJ2-1, is DVKVTQSSRYLVKRTGEKVFLECVQDMDHENMFWYRQDPGLGLRLIYFSYDVKMKEKGDIPEGYSVSREKKERFSLILESASTNQTSMYLCASSSGGPSYNEQFFGPGTRLTVL.

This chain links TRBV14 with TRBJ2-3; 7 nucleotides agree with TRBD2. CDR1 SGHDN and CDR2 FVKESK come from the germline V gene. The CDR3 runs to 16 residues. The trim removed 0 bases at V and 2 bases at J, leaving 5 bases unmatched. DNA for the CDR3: TGTGCCAGCAGCCAAGATAGCGGGCTCGCCACAGATACGCAGTATTTT. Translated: CASSQDSGLATDTQYF.

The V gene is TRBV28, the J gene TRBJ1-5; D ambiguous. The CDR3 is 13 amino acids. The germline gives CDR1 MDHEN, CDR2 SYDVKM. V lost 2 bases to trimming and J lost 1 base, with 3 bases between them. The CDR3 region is CASSLGSNQPQHF. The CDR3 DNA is TGTGCCAGCAGTTTAGGAAGCAATCAGCCCCAGCATTTT.

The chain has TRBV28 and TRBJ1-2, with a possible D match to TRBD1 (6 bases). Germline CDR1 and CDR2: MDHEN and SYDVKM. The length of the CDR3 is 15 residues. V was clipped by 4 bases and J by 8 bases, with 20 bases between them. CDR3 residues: CASSSPVGGVEGYTF. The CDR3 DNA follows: TGTGCCAGCAGTTCCCCCGTAGGGGGGGTTGAGGGCTACACCTTC.

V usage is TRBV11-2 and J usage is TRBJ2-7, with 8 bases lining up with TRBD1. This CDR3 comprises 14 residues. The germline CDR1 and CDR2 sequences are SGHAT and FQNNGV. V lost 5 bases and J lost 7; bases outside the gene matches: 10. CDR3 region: CASSGRQGSWEQYF. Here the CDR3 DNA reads TGTGCCAGCAGCGGGCGACAGGGGTCCTGGGAGCAGTACTTC. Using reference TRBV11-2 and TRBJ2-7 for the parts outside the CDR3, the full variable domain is EAGVAQSPRYKIIEKRQSVAFWCNPISGHATLYWYQQILGQGPKLLIQFQNNGVVDDSQLPKDRFSAERLKGVDSTLKIQPAKLEDSAVYLCASSGRQGSWEQYFGPGTRLTVT.

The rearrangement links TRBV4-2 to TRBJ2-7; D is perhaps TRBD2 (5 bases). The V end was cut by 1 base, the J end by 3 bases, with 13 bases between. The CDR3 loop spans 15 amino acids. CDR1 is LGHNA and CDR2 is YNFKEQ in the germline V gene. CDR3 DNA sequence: TGTGCCAGCAGCCAAGTAGGAGGCAGCGTCTACGAGCAGTACTTC. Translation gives CASSQVGGSVYEQYF.

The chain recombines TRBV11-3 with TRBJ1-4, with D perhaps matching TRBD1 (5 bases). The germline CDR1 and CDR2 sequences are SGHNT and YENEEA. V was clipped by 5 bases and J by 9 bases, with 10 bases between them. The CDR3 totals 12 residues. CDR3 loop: CASSGTDKKLFF. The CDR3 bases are TGTGCCAGCAGCGGGACCGACAAAAAACTGTTTTTT.

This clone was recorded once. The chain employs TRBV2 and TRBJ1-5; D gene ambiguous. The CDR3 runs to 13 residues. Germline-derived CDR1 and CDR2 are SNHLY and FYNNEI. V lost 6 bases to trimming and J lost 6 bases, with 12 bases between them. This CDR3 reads CASRAGVRQPQHF. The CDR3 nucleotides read TGTGCCAGCAGGGCCGGTGTTCGTCAGCCCCAGCATTTT.

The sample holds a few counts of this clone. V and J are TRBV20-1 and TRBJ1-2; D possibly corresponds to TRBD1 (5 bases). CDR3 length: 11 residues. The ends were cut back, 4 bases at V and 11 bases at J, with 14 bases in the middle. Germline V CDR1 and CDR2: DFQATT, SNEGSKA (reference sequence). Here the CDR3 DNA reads TGCAGTGCTATTAACGCAGGGTGGTACACCTTC. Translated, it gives CSAINAGWYTF.

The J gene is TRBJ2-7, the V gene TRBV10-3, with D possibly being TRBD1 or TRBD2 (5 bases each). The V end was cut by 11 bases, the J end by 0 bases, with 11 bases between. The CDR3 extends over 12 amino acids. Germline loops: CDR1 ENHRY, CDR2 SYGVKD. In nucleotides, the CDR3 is TGTGCCTCCGGGACCAGCTCCTACGAGCAGTACTTC. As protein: CASGTSSYEQYF.

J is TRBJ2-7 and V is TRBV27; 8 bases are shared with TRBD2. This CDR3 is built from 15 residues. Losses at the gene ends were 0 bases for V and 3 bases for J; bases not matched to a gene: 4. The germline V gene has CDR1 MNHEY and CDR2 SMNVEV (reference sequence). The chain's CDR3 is CASSLSTSEFYEQYF. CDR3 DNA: TGTGCCAGCAGTTTATCGACTAGCGAGTTCTACGAGCAGTACTTC.